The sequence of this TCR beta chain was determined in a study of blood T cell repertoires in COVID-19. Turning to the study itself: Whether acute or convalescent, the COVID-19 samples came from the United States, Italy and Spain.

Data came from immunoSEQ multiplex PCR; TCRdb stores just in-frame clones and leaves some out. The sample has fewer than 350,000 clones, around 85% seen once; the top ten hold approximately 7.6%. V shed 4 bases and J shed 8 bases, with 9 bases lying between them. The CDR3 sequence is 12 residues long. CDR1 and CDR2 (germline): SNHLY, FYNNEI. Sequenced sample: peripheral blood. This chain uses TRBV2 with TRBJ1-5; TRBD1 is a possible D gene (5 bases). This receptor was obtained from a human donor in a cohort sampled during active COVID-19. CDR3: CASSGTLKPQHF. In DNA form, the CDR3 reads TGTGCCAGCAGTGGGACACTTAAGCCCCAGCATTTT.